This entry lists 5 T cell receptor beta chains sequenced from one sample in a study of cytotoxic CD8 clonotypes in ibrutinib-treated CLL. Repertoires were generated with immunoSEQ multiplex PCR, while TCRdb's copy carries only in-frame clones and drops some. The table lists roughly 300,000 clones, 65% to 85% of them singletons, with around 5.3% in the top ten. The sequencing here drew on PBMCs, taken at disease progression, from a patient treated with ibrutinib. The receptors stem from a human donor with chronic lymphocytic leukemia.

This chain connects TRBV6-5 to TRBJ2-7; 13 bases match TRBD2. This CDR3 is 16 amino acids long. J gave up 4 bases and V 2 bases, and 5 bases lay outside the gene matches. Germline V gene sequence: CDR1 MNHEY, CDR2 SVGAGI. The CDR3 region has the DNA TGTGCCAGCAGTTACGAGACTAGCGGGAGGATGTACGAGCAGTACTTC. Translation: CASSYETSGRMYEQYF.

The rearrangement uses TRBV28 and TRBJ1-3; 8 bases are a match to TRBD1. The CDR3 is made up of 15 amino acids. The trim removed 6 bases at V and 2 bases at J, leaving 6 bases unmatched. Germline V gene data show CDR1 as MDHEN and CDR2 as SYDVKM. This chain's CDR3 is CASSPDRGAGNTIYF. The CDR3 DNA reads TGTGCCAGCAGCCCTGACAGGGGCGCTGGAAACACCATATATTTT.

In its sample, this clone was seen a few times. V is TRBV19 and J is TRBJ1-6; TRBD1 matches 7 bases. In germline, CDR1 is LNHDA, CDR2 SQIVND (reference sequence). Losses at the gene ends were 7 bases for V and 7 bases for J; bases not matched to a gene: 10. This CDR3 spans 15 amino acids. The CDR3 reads CASTTGGRGNSPLHF. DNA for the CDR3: TGTGCCAGTACCACGGGGGGCAGGGGGAATTCACCCCTCCACTTT.

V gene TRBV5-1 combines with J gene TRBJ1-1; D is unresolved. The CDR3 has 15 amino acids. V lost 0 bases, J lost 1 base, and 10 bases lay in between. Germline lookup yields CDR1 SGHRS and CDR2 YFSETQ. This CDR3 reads CASSLVPQRNTEAFF. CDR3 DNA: TGCGCCAGCAGCTTGGTCCCCCAAAGGAACACTGAAGCTTTCTTT.

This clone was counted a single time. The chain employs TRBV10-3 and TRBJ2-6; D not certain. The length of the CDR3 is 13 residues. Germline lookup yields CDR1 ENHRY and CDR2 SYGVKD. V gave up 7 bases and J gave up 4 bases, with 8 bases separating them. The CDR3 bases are TGTGCCATCAAGGTACAGGGGGCCAACGTCCTGACTTTC. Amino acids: CAIKVQGANVLTF.